Presented here are 17 T cell receptor beta chains from one specimen sequenced in a study of T cell repertoires in cytomegalovirus infection. TCRdb redid the calling of the reads with MiXCR, one entry per CDR3 protein. The table shows about 920,000 distinct CDR3 sequences, with approximately 33% occurring only once. No antigen has been identified for these receptors. This sample comprised cultured CD8+ T cells from PBMCs, obtained from culture after CMV antigen stimulation. The source of these receptors is a human donor in good health (CMV status not recorded). Some clones in this sample may be carry-over from other donors' samples.

J is TRBJ1-1 and V is TRBV27; 12 bases fit TRBD1. In germline, CDR1 is MNHEY, CDR2 SMNVEV (reference sequence). The CDR3 covers 14 residues. V was clipped by 4 bases and J by 7 bases; unmatched bases: 4. The CDR3 region is CASSYGTGGIEAFF. The DNA of the CDR3 is TGTGCCAGCAGTTATGGGACAGGGGGCATTGAAGCTTTCTTT.

This clonotype appeared a few times. V and J are TRBV6-6 and TRBJ2-7, with TRBD2 matching over 7 bases. Per the germline V gene, CDR1 is MNHNY and CDR2 is SVGAGI (reference sequence). The CDR3 is made up of 13 amino acids. V lost 10 bases to trimming and J lost 6 bases; unmatched junction nucleotides: 12. DNA of the CDR3: TGTGCCACCCGGGGGGACGGGACGAGCGAGCAGTACGTC. Translation: CATRGDGTSEQYV.

The chain employs TRBV7-6 and TRBJ2-1, with TRBD2 matching 9 bases. CDR1 and CDR2 (germline): SGHVS, FNYEAQ. This CDR3 has 14 residues. With V trimmed by 5 bases and J by 8 bases, 7 bases remained unmatched. The CDR3 region has the DNA TGTGCCAGCAGCGGCGGGGGGGCCCTTGATGAGCAGTTCTTC. It is translated as CASSGGGALDEQFF.

This clonotype was observed a handful of times. V and J are TRBV7-9 and TRBJ2-5, with TRBD2 matching 8 bases. Germline CDR1 SEHNR, CDR2 FQNEAQ (reference sequence). The CDR3 consists of 16 residues. The V and J ends lost 1 base and 6 bases, in that order; junction bases with no gene match: 10. This chain's CDR3 is CASSLVGRGGGKTQYF. In DNA form, the CDR3 reads TGTGCCAGCAGCTTAGTCGGACGGGGGGGCGGTAAGACCCAGTACTTC.

This clonotype was seen a few times. This chain uses TRBV6-5 with TRBJ2-7, with 10 bases fitting TRBD1. CDR3 length equals 16 residues. CDR1 and CDR2 from the germline V gene are MNHEY and SVGAGI. The trim removed 2 bases at V and 0 bases at J, leaving 4 bases unmatched. The CDR3 here is CASSYGDRGLSYEQYV. The CDR3, as DNA: TGTGCCAGCAGTTACGGGGACAGGGGCCTCTCCTACGAGCAGTACGTC.

CDR3 amino acids: CASSSALAGIYNEQFF. In DNA, the CDR3 is TGTGCCAGCAGCTCAGCACTAGCGGGGATCTACAATGAGCAGTTCTTC. V and J are TRBV12-3 or TRBV12-4 and TRBJ2-1; 10 bases fit TRBD2. The ends lost 6 bases at V and 3 bases at J; junction bases unmatched: 8. This CDR3 is 16 amino acids long.

The chain is built from TRBV25-1 and TRBJ1-1, with D unclear. Germline V lookup: CDR1 MGHDK, CDR2 SYGVNS. V was shortened by 2 bases and J by 6 bases, with 7 bases between the two germline ends. There are 12 residues in the CDR3. This CDR3 reads CASSESNAEAFF. The CDR3, as DNA: TGTGCCAGCAGTGAAAGCAACGCTGAAGCTTTCTTT.

The genes are TRBV7-8 and TRBJ2-5; no definite D call. The CDR3 length is 14 residues. Trimming pared 0 bases from V and 4 bases from J, leaving 9 bases between. Germline V gene data show CDR1 as SGHVS and CDR2 as FQNEAQ. The CDR3 is CASSLAPAVETQYF. In nucleotides, the CDR3 is TGTGCCAGCAGCTTAGCTCCCGCGGTAGAGACCCAGTACTTC.

On this clonotype: The junction shows a germline mismatch at one end, possibly a read error. V usage is TRBV27 and J usage is TRBJ1-2; TRBD1 aligns across 7 bases. The germline V gene has CDR1 MNHEY and CDR2 SMNVEV (reference sequence). CDR3 length: 17 residues. The CDR3 reads CANSFLYTGEANYGYTF. CDR3 DNA: TGTGCCAACAGTTTCCTTTACACAGGGGAAGCTAACTATGGCTACACCTTC.

This clonotype has a handful of counts. This sequence joins TRBV6-1 and TRBJ2-7; D not resolved. Trimming took off 3 bases at V and 4 bases at J, with 19 bases between the two ends. The CDR3 runs 16 residues. CDR1 and CDR2 from the germline V gene are MNHNS and SASEGT. CDR3 region: CASSEITWSVGYEQYV. CDR3 nucleotides: TGTGCCAGCAGTGAGATTACCTGGTCAGTGGGATACGAGCAGTACGTC.

Here the CDR3 reads CASSYSAYGNTEAFF. In DNA form, the CDR3 reads TGTGCCAGCAGTTACTCTGCGTATGGGAACACTGAAGCTTTCTTT. The V and J genes are TRBV27 and TRBJ1-1; D remains unclear. Germline V gives CDR1 MNHEY, CDR2 SMNVEV (reference sequence). The V end was cut by 4 bases, the J end by 1 base, with 13 bases between. The CDR3 sequence is 15 residues long.

This clonotype was counted a few times. Here the CDR3 DNA reads TGTGCCACCAGCAGAGATCTCGCTCTCCAAGAGACCCAGTACTTC. Protein product: CATSRDLALQETQYF. The chain recombines TRBV15 with TRBJ2-5; unclear D gene. Germline V lookup: CDR1 LNHNV, CDR2 YYDKDF (reference sequence). This CDR3 contains 15 residues. V was cut by 0 bases and J by 1 base, with 9 bases left in between.

This chain joins TRBV7-9 and TRBJ1-5, with D possibly matching TRBD1 (5 bases). Looked up from germline, CDR1 is SEHNR and CDR2 is FQNEAQ (reference sequence). V was shortened by 4 bases and J by 5 bases, with 18 bases between the two germline ends. The CDR3 is 16 residues long. Written as DNA, the CDR3 is TGTGCCAGCAGCTCAGGACCAGGGAGGGTCGATCAGCCCCAGCATTTT. Translation gives CASSSGPGRVDQPQHF.

V gene TRBV20-1 combines with J gene TRBJ2-5; 8 nucleotides line up with TRBD1. V shed 3 bases, J shed 1 base, and the junction held 10 bases outside the gene matches. Germline lookup yields CDR1 DFQATT and CDR2 SNEGSKA (reference sequence). The CDR3 length is 16 residues. CDR3 in amino acids: CSARRTGHIRQETQYF. DNA of the CDR3: TGCAGTGCTAGGAGGACAGGGCACATACGCCAAGAGACCCAGTACTTC.

This clonotype appeared many times. The chain couples TRBV7-8 to TRBJ1-2; D is ambiguous. Germline V gene data show CDR1 as SGHVS and CDR2 as FQNEAQ. CDR3 length: 15 residues. V lost 5 bases to trimming and J lost 0 bases, with 13 bases between them. CDR3 loop: CASSLRGDPNYGYTF. The CDR3 nucleotides are TGTGCCAGCAGCCTACGTGGCGATCCTAACTATGGCTACACCTTC.

This chain uses TRBV10-3 with TRBJ2-2, with 8 bases fitting TRBD2. The germline gives CDR1 ENHRY, CDR2 SYGVKD. This CDR3 has 15 residues. Germline trimming cut 8 bases from V and 0 bases from J; bases unmatched to any gene: 5. The CDR3 here is CAIESGLANTGELFF. CDR3 nucleotide sequence: TGTGCCATCGAATCGGGACTAGCGAACACCGGGGAGCTGTTTTTT.

This clonotype was seen more than once but under ten times. The J gene is TRBJ1-2, the V gene TRBV7-6, with D unclear. The CDR3 covers 15 residues. CDR1 is SGHVS, CDR2 FNYEAQ, per germline. Trimming took off 1 base at V and 6 bases at J, with 15 bases between the two ends. The CDR3 DNA reads as TGTGCCAGCAGCTTAGTCGGCGAGGAGAACGATGGCTACACCTTC. This encodes CASSLVGEENDGYTF.